The 24 T cell receptor beta chains below come from one sample, sequenced in a study of radiotherapy plus CTLA-4 blockade in lung cancer. Repertoires were generated with immunoSEQ multiplex PCR, while TCRdb's copy carries only in-frame clones and drops some. Among 65,000 to 70,000 clones listed, around 80% were seen once. The sequencing here drew on peripheral blood, taken from a patient treated with radiotherapy plus ipilimumab. Every receptor here comes from a human donor with non-small cell lung cancer who had a complete response to radiotherapy plus ipilimumab.

This clone was observed a handful of times. The J gene is TRBJ2-1, the V gene TRBV5-4; D assignment may be TRBD1 or TRBD2 (5 bases each). In germline, CDR1 is SGHNT, CDR2 YYREEE (reference sequence). The CDR3 has 14 amino acids. The ends were cut back, 5 bases at V and 10 bases at J, with 19 bases in the middle. CDR3 amino acids: CASRWDQGTEEQFF. The CDR3 DNA sequence: TGTGCCAGCAGGTGGGACCAAGGGACGGAGGAGCAGTTCTTC.

The chain couples TRBV6-5 to TRBJ1-1; possible D gene TRBD1, 5 bases. CDR3 length: 15 residues. Germline loops: CDR1 MNHEY, CDR2 SVGAGI. V shed 5 bases and J shed 4 bases, with 17 bases lying between them. The CDR3 nucleotides are TGTGCCAGCAGTATCCTCGGGGCACAACGCACTGAAGCTTTCTTT. This translates into CASSILGAQRTEAFF.

The chain joins TRBV11-2 to TRBJ2-1; 10 bases agree with TRBD1. In germline, CDR1 is SGHAT, CDR2 FQNNGV. Unmatched junction bases numbered 8, after V lost 0 bases and J lost 3 bases. The CDR3 has 18 residues. The CDR3: CASSLEAEGQGNYNEQFF. In DNA form, the CDR3 reads TGTGCCAGCAGCTTAGAGGCCGAGGGACAGGGGAACTACAATGAGCAGTTCTTC.

The chain uses TRBV2 and TRBJ2-5; TRBD1 is a possible D gene (5 bases). V was pared by 2 bases and J by 2 bases, with 6 bases between. CDR1 is SNHLY, CDR2 FYNNEI, per germline. The CDR3 is 13 residues long. CDR3 nucleotide sequence: TGTGCCAGCAGTGAACGACAGCAAGAGACCCAGTACTTC. Its protein is CASSERQQETQYF.

This clone was recorded once. The chain joins TRBV7-2 to TRBJ2-1; a weak D match, TRBD2 (5 bases). Between the trimmed V and J ends, which lost 1 base and 8 bases, there was a span of 9 bases. CDR1 and CDR2 (germline): SGHTA, FQGNSA. CDR3 length: 13 residues. The CDR3 nucleotides are TGTGCCAGCAGCTTAGGGCAGAGGGATGAGCAGTTCTTC. It is translated as CASSLGQRDEQFF.

The chain uses TRBV19 and TRBJ2-1, with a possible D match to TRBD2 (5 bases). The CDR3 is 16 residues long. V was shortened by 0 bases and J by 0 bases, with 9 bases between the two germline ends. The germline V gene encodes CDR1 LNHDA and CDR2 SQIVND (reference sequence). CDR3 nucleotides: TGTGCCAGTAGTATAGAGAGGGCAAGCTCCTACAATGAGCAGTTCTTC. Encoded protein: CASSIERASSYNEQFF. Supplemented by reference TRBV19 and TRBJ2-1, the full variable domain reads DGGITQSPKYLFRKEGQNVTLSCEQNLNHDAMYWYRQDPGQGLRLIYYSQIVNDFQKGDIAEGYSVSREKKESFPLTVTSAQKNPTAFYLCASSIERASSYNEQFFGPGTRLTVL.

The chain couples TRBV9 to TRBJ1-2; 9 bases line up with TRBD1. V lost 4 bases to trimming and J lost 3 bases; unmatched junction nucleotides: 7. The CDR3 totals 15 residues. Germline V gene data show CDR1 as SGDLS and CDR2 as YYNGEE. The chain's CDR3 is CASSRGTGSDYGYTF. CDR3 nucleotides: TGTGCCAGCAGCAGGGGGACAGGGAGTGACTATGGCTACACCTTC.

V and J are TRBV5-1 and TRBJ1-4; no firm D call. This CDR3 is built from 15 residues. Germline V lookup: CDR1 SGHRS, CDR2 YFSETQ. With 0 bases removed from V and 8 bases from J, the gap between germline ends came to 14 bases. CDR3: CASSLASDLGEKLFF. The CDR3, as DNA: TGCGCCAGCAGCTTGGCGTCGGATTTGGGGGAAAAACTGTTTTTT.

CDR3: CASSTHGTGAKDTQYF. As DNA, the CDR3 is TGTGCCAGCAGCACTCACGGGACAGGGGCTAAAGATACGCAGTATTTT. J is TRBJ2-3 and V is TRBV7-2; TRBD1 aligns across 10 bases. The V gene's germline CDR1 is SGHTA and CDR2 FQGNSA. V lost 5 bases, J lost 5 bases, and 10 bases stayed unmatched. The length of the CDR3 is 16 residues.

The rearrangement joins TRBV29-1 to TRBJ1-1, with a weak D call TRBD1 (5 bases). Trimming removed 6 bases at V and 7 bases at J, with 15 bases between. Germline V gene sequence: CDR1 SQVTM, CDR2 ANQGSEA. The CDR3 contains 12 residues. This chain's CDR3 is CSVGSAGYEAFF. In DNA form, the CDR3 reads TGCAGCGTGGGGTCGGCAGGGTATGAAGCTTTCTTT.

The chain employs TRBV7-2 and TRBJ1-5, with D hard to call. V lost 4 bases to trimming and J lost 4 bases, with 8 bases between them. This CDR3 spans 13 amino acids. The V gene's germline CDR1 is SGHTA and CDR2 FQGNSA. CDR3 nucleotide sequence: TGTGCCAGCAGCTCCGCCGCTAATCAGCCCCAGCATTTT. The encoded protein is CASSSAANQPQHF.

The chain couples TRBV5-4 to TRBJ2-5; D gene uncertain. CDR3 length equals 11 residues. From germline, CDR1 is SGHNT and CDR2 YYREEE (reference sequence). Trimming pared 0 bases from V and 3 bases from J, leaving 0 bases between. CDR3 sequence (DNA): TGTGCCAGCAGCTTGGAAGAGACCCAGTACTTC. Translation gives CASSLEETQYF.

The gene calls are TRBV11-3 and TRBJ2-1; 7 bases agree with TRBD2. CDR3 length: 14 residues. Germline values: CDR1 SGHNT, CDR2 YENEEA. V dropped 2 bases and J dropped 2; count of bases not matched to a gene: 0. The DNA of the CDR3 is TGTGCCAGCAGCTTACGGGGGGCCTACAATGAGCAGTTCTTC. Translated, it gives CASSLRGAYNEQFF.

The rearrangement joins TRBV6-5 to TRBJ1-4; 7 bases are shared with TRBD1. V lost 9 bases, J lost 4 bases, and 11 bases stayed unmatched. There are 15 residues in the CDR3. Per the germline V gene, CDR1 is MNHEY and CDR2 is SVGAGI. CDR3 protein: CASLSGQLYNEKLFF. As DNA, the CDR3 is TGTGCCAGTTTATCGGGACAGCTTTATAATGAAAAACTGTTTTTT.

The chain's CDR3 is CASSFLGYGDTEAFF. Written as DNA, the CDR3 is TGTGCCAGCAGCTTTCTCGGTTACGGGGACACTGAAGCTTTCTTT. This chain links TRBV11-2 with TRBJ1-1, with D unclear. Per germline, CDR1 SGHAT and CDR2 FQNNGV. The germline V and J ends were trimmed by 3 bases and 3 bases, with 14 bases remaining between them. CDR3 size: 15 residues.

The gene calls are TRBV19 and TRBJ1-1; 7 bases line up with TRBD1. The CDR3 has 12 amino acids. With V trimmed by 7 bases and J by 5 bases, 4 bases remained unmatched. Germline V gives CDR1 LNHDA, CDR2 SQIVND (reference sequence). Written as DNA, the CDR3 is TGTGCCAGTAATGACAGGGTGACTGAAGCTTTCTTT. This translates into CASNDRVTEAFF.

This chain uses TRBV19 with TRBJ2-7; D unclear. The germline V gene encodes CDR1 LNHDA and CDR2 SQIVND (reference sequence). The CDR3 runs to 13 residues. Between the trimmed V and J ends, which lost 2 bases and 0 bases, there was a span of 5 bases. The CDR3 spells CASSIQTSYEQYF. The CDR3 DNA reads as TGTGCCAGTAGTATACAAACCTCCTACGAGCAGTACTTC.

The chain is built from TRBV28 and TRBJ1-2; a possible D gene is TRBD1 (6 bases). Per germline, CDR1 MDHEN and CDR2 SYDVKM. V was pared by 4 bases and J by 8 bases, with 8 bases between. The CDR3 runs to 11 residues. Here the CDR3 DNA reads TGTGCCAGCAGTTACAGGGAAGGCTACACCTTC. Protein sequence: CASSYREGYTF.

About this clone: In the same sample, other DNA sequences code for this CDR3. This rearrangement joins TRBV27 to TRBJ2-5; TRBD1 agrees at 12 bases. The CDR3 consists of 18 residues. V lost 4 bases and J lost 3; bases outside the gene matches: 12. Germline values: CDR1 MNHEY, CDR2 SMNVEV (reference sequence). CDR3 sequence: CASSSRDRGRSLKETQYF. The DNA of the CDR3 is TGTGCCAGCAGTTCCCGGGACAGGGGGCGCAGCCTTAAAGAGACCCAGTACTTC.

The chain carries TRBV15 and TRBJ2-5; 10 bases align to TRBD2. V lost 2 bases, J lost 3 bases, and 6 bases stayed unmatched. The CDR3 runs to 16 residues. Germline V gene data show CDR1 as LNHNV and CDR2 as YYDKDF (reference sequence). The CDR3 reads CATSRLPGTSEETQYF. CDR3 DNA sequence: TGTGCCACCAGCAGATTACCTGGGACTAGCGAAGAGACCCAGTACTTC.

The chain recombines TRBV4-1 with TRBJ2-4; 7 nucleotides match TRBD2. CDR1 and CDR2 from the germline V gene are MGHRA and YSYEKL. J gave up 0 bases and V 4 bases, and 9 bases lay outside the gene matches. CDR3 length: 17 amino acids. The CDR3 sequence: CASSPLGLAVAKNIQYF. DNA for the CDR3: TGCGCCAGCAGCCCTCTTGGCCTAGCGGTAGCCAAAAACATTCAGTACTTC.

The V call is TRBV6-5, the J call TRBJ1-2; 9 bases map to TRBD1. Germline V gene sequence: CDR1 MNHEY, CDR2 SVGAGI. V was clipped by 6 bases and J by 8 bases; unmatched bases: 7. This CDR3 region has 13 residues. Written as DNA, the CDR3 is TGTGCCAGCAGGGCACAGGGGGCGCGAGGCTACACCTTC. Translating it yields CASRAQGARGYTF.

This clone has more than one count but fewer than ten. V usage is TRBV5-6 and J usage is TRBJ2-3, with 14 bases aligning to TRBD2. The V gene's germline CDR1 is SGHDT and CDR2 YYEEEE. The CDR3 is 18 residues long. Trimming cost V 3 bases and J 5 bases; bases outside gene matches: 11. The DNA of the CDR3 is TGTGCCAGCAGCTCCCCTCCGGGACTAGCGGGAGCTAGAGATACGCAGTATTTT. Amino acid sequence: CASSSPPGLAGARDTQYF.

The chain combines TRBV4-3 with TRBJ2-3; TRBD1 matches at 10 bases. Germline CDR1 is LGHNA and CDR2 is YSLEER. This CDR3 has 17 residues. The J segment lost 1 base and the V segment lost 0 bases, leaving 4 bases of the junction unmatched. CDR3 sequence: CASSQDWGTGGTDTQYF. The CDR3 region has the DNA TGCGCCAGCAGCCAAGATTGGGGGACAGGGGGCACAGATACGCAGTATTTT.